These 14 T cell receptor beta chains originate from one sample sequenced in a study of blood T cell repertoires in COVID-19 (TCRdb year 2020). Libraries were prepared through the immunoSEQ multiplex PCR assay. TCRdb mirrors the immuneACCESS table, restricted to in-frame sequences. Some clones are absent from its copies; in checked studies, under half trace to an unresolved V gene, and the reason for the others is unknown. The sample profile shows approximately 190,000 clones; around 84% of them were found once. The ten biggest clones cover approximately 14% of the sample. The sequenced sample was peripheral blood. Receptors were obtained from a man in his thirties or forties with active or convalescent COVID-19.

This chain connects TRBV19 to TRBJ2-2, with a tentative D call TRBD2 (5 bases). Trimming left V 2 bases short and J 7 bases short, with 17 bases between. CDR3 length: 16 amino acids. Germline V gives CDR1 LNHDA, CDR2 SQIVND (reference sequence). CDR3: CASSINSGWRNGELFF. The CDR3, as DNA: TGTGCCAGTAGTATAAATTCGGGATGGAGAAACGGGGAGCTGTTTTTT.

This clone was detected once. The gene calls are TRBV24-1 and TRBJ2-6; D is unclear. The CDR3 covers 12 residues. Trimming shortened V by 6 bases and J by 4 bases, and 3 bases separated the two germline ends. The germline V gene encodes CDR1 KGHDR and CDR2 SFDVKD. CDR3 in amino acids: CATSLGANVLTF. CDR3 coding DNA: TGTGCCACCAGTCTCGGGGCCAACGTCCTGACTTTC.

V is TRBV30 and J is TRBJ1-2; maybe TRBD1 (5 bases). The CDR3 covers 14 residues. V was cut by 5 bases and J by 2 bases, with 15 bases left in between. Germline V gene sequence: CDR1 GTSNPN, CDR2 SVGIG (reference sequence). For the CDR3, the DNA is TGTGCCTGGGAGCGGGATAGACAGAACTATGGCTACACCTTC. Protein product: CAWERDRQNYGYTF.

V gene TRBV5-4 combines with J gene TRBJ2-1; 12 nucleotides agree with TRBD1. With 4 bases clipped from V and 10 bases from J, the junction kept 9 bases outside the gene matches. CDR3 length equals 15 residues. The germline CDR1 and CDR2 sequences are SGHNT and YYREEE (reference sequence). The CDR3 sequence: CASSLRDRGLGEQFF. Written as DNA, the CDR3 is TGTGCCAGCAGCCTCCGGGACAGGGGGCTGGGGGAGCAGTTCTTC.

The chain has TRBV9 and TRBJ2-3; no clear D. This CDR3 has 13 residues. V lost 6 bases, J lost 2 bases, and 10 bases lay in between. Germline V lookup: CDR1 SGDLS, CDR2 YYNGEE. As DNA, the CDR3 is TGTGCCAGCAACTCTCCCGACACAGATACGCAGTATTTT. Amino acid sequence: CASNSPDTDTQYF.

V is TRBV7-2 and J is TRBJ1-4; 7 nucleotides line up with TRBD1. V lost 5 bases to trimming and J lost 2 bases; unmatched junction nucleotides: 2. The CDR3 extends over 14 amino acids. Germline loops: CDR1 SGHTA, CDR2 FQGNSA. The CDR3, as DNA: TGTGCCAGCAGCGTACAGGGGACTAATGAAAAACTGTTTTTT. Protein product: CASSVQGTNEKLFF.

The chain couples TRBV7-3 to TRBJ2-3, with D maybe TRBD2 (6 bases). The CDR3 runs 13 residues. The V and J ends lost 0 bases and 8 bases respectively, with 9 bases between them. CDR1 and CDR2 from the germline V gene are SGHTA and FQGTGA. This CDR3 is CASSLTVGGTQYF. The CDR3 bases are TGTGCCAGCAGCTTAACAGTCGGGGGTACGCAGTATTTT.

J is TRBJ1-2 and V is TRBV5-6; 12 bases map to TRBD1. The CDR3 is 14 residues long. The trim removed 6 bases at V and 4 bases at J, leaving 4 bases unmatched. Per the germline V gene, CDR1 is SGHDT and CDR2 is YYEEEE. CDR3 in amino acids: CASTGQGAGYGYTF. The DNA of the CDR3 is TGTGCCAGCACGGGACAGGGGGCGGGCTATGGCTACACCTTC.

This clone was counted at least ten times. CDR3 sequence: CASSPEWTSGNTGELFF. The CDR3 coding sequence is TGTGCCAGCAGCCCCGAATGGACTAGCGGGAACACCGGGGAGCTGTTTTTT. The rearrangement links TRBV5-6 to TRBJ2-2, with 10 bases matching TRBD2. The V segment lost 4 bases and the J segment 1 base; nucleotides outside the gene matches: 7. CDR1 SGHDT and CDR2 YYEEEE come from the germline V gene. There are 17 residues in the CDR3.

This sequence joins TRBV5-6 and TRBJ2-7; 8 nucleotides line up with TRBD1. The CDR3 is 14 amino acids. The J segment lost 5 bases and the V segment lost 1 base, leaving 5 bases of the junction unmatched. The germline V gene encodes CDR1 SGHDT and CDR2 YYEEEE. This CDR3 reads CASSLRQGANEQYF. The CDR3 nucleotides are TGTGCCAGCAGCTTGCGGCAGGGGGCCAACGAGCAGTACTTC.

The chain joins TRBV11-3 to TRBJ2-7; D is possibly TRBD2 (5 bases). The CDR3 is 14 residues long. CDR1 SGHNT and CDR2 YENEEA come from the germline V gene. V lost 6 bases, J lost 2 bases, and 14 bases lay in between. CDR3 bases: TGTGCCAGCAGTTTCGGGATCGCTACCTACGAGCAGTACTTC. Translation: CASSFGIATYEQYF.

This sequence joins TRBV10-1 and TRBJ1-4, with 11 bases that match TRBD1. V lost 0 bases and J lost 0; bases outside the gene matches: 0. Germline V gene lookup returns CDR1 WNHNN and CDR2 SYGVQD (reference sequence). The CDR3 sequence is 17 residues long. This CDR3 is CASSESGQGATNEKLFF. For the CDR3, the DNA is TGCGCCAGCAGTGAGTCGGGACAGGGGGCAACTAATGAAAAACTGTTTTTT.

The chain joins TRBV19 to TRBJ2-4; the match to TRBD1 covers 7 bases. The CDR3 has 16 residues. J lost 7 bases, V lost 5 bases, and 14 bases had no gene match. CDR1 and CDR2 (germline): LNHDA, SQIVND (reference sequence). In DNA, the CDR3 is TGTGCCAGTAGTCTTATTCGGGGCACAGGGGAGAACATTCAGTACTTC. Its translation: CASSLIRGTGENIQYF.

J is TRBJ2-7 and V is TRBV18; no reliable D call. V lost 1 base, J lost 1 base, and 8 bases lay in between. CDR3 length equals 14 residues. CDR1 KGHSH and CDR2 LQKENI come from the germline V gene. CDR3 bases: TGTGCCAGCTCACCACGGGCCGGTTCCTACGAGCAGTACGTC. It translates to CASSPRAGSYEQYV.